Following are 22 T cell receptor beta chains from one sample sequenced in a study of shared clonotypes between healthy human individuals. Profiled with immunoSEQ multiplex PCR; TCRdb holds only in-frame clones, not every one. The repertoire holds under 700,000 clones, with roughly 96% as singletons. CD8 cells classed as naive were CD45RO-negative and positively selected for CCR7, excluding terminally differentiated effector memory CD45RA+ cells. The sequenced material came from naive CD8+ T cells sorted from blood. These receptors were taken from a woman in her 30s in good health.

The CDR3 sequence is CASSERGHQPQHF. The CDR3 DNA reads TGTGCCAGCAGTGAACGGGGTCATCAGCCCCAGCATTTT. The rearrangement uses TRBV2 and TRBJ1-5, with D unclear. Germline V lookup: CDR1 SNHLY, CDR2 FYNNEI. Trimming stripped 2 bases from V and 5 bases from J, with 7 bases between. The CDR3 length is 13 residues. The variable domain in full, with the rest retrieved from reference TRBV2 and TRBJ1-5, is EPEVTQTPSHQVTQMGQEVILRCVPISNHLYFYWYRQILGQKVEFLVSFYNNEISEKSEIFDDQFSVERPDGSNFTLKIRSTKLEDSAMYFCASSERGHQPQHFGDGTRLSIL.

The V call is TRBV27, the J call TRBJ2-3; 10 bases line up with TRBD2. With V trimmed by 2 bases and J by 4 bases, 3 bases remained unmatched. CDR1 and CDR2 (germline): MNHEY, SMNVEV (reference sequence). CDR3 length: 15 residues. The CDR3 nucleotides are TGTGCCAGCAGTTTAGGGACTAGCGATGCAGATACGCAGTATTTT. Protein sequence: CASSLGTSDADTQYF.

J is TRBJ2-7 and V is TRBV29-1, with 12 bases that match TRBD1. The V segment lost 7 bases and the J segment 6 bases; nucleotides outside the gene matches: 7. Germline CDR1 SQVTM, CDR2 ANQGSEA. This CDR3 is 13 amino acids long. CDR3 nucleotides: TGCAGCGCAGCCGGGACAGGGGGCGGCGAGCAGTACTTC. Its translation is CSAAGTGGGEQYF.

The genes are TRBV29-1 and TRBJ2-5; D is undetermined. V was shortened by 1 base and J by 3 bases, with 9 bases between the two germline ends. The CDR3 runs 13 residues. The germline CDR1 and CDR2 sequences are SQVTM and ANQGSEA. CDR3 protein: CSVEGTDEETQYF. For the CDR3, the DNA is TGCAGCGTTGAAGGGACGGACGAAGAGACCCAGTACTTC.

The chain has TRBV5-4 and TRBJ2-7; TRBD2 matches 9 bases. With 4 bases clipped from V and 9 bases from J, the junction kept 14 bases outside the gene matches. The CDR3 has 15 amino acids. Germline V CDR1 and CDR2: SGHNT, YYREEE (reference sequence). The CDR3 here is CASSAGSGRHTGQYF. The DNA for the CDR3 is TGTGCCAGCAGCGCGGGGAGCGGGAGGCATACCGGGCAGTACTTC.

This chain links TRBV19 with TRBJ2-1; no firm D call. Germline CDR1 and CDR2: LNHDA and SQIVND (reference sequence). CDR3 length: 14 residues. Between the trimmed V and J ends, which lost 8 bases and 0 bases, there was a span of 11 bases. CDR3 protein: CASSMASSYNEQFF. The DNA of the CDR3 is TGTGCCAGTTCAATGGCGAGCTCCTACAATGAGCAGTTCTTC.

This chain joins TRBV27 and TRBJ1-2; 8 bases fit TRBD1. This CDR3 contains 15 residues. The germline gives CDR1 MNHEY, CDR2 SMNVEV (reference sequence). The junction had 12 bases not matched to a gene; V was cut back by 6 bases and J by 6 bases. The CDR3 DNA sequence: TGTGCCAGCAGAACCCTGACAGGGGTTGGTCATGGCTACACCTTC. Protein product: CASRTLTGVGHGYTF.

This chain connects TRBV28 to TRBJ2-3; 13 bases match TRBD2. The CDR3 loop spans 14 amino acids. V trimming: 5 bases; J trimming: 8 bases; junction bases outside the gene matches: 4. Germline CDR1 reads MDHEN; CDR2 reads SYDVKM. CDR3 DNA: TGTGCCAGCAGTCTAGGACTAGCGGGAGTTACGCAGTATTTT. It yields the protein CASSLGLAGVTQYF.

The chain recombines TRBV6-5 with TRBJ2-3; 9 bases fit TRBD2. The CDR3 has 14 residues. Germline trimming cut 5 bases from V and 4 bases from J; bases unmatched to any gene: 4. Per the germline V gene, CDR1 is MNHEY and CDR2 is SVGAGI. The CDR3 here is CASSMREGPDTQYF. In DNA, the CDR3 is TGTGCCAGCAGTATGCGGGAGGGCCCAGATACGCAGTATTTT.

CDR3 amino acids: CASSLAEGYEQYF. In DNA, the CDR3 is TGTGCCAGCAGTTTAGCGGAGGGGTACGAGCAGTACTTC. The chain is built from TRBV27 and TRBJ2-7; weak D call: TRBD2 (6 bases). This CDR3 comprises 13 residues. The germline V gene has CDR1 MNHEY and CDR2 SMNVEV (reference sequence). Trimming stripped 2 bases from V and 4 bases from J, with 9 bases between.

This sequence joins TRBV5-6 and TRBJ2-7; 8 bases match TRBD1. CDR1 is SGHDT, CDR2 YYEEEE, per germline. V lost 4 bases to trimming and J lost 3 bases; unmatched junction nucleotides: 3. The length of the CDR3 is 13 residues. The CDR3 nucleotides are TGTGCCAGCAGCCAGGGACAGGACTACGAGCAGTACTTC. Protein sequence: CASSQGQDYEQYF.

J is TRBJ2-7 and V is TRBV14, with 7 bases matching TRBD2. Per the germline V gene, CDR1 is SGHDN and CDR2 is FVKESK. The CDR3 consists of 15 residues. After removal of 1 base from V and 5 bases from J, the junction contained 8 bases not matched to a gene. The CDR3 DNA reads TGTGCCAGCAGCCAAGGGGGGAGGGGCAGCGACGAGCAGTACTTC. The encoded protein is CASSQGGRGSDEQYF.

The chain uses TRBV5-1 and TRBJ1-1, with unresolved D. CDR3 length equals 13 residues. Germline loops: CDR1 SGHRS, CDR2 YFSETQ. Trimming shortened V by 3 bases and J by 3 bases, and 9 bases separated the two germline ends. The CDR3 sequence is CASSSDPYTEAFF. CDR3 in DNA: TGCGCCAGCAGCTCCGACCCCTACACTGAAGCTTTCTTT.

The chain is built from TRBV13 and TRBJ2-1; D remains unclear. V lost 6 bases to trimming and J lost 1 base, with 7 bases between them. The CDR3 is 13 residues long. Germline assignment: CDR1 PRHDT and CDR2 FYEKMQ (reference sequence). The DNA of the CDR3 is TGTGCCAGCAGTCCCGAATCCTACAATGAGCAGTTCTTC. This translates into CASSPESYNEQFF.

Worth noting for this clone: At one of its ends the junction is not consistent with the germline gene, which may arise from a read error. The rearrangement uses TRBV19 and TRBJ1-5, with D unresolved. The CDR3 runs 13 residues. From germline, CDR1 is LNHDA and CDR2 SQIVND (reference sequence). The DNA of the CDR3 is TGTGCCAGTAGTGTAGATAGCAATCAGCCCCAGCATTTT. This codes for CASSVDSNQPQHF.

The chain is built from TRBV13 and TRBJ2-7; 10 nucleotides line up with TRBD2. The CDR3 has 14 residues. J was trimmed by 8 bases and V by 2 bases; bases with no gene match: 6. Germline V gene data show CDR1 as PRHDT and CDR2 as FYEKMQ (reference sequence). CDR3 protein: CASSLLAGEAQQYF. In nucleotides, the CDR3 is TGTGCCAGCAGCTTACTAGCGGGAGAGGCCCAGCAGTACTTC.

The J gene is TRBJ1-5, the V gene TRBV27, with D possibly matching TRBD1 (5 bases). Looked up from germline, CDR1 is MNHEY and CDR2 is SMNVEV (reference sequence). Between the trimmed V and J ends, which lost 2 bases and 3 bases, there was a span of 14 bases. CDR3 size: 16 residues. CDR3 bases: TGTGCCAGCAGTTTACCCGCAACAGGTCTCAATCAGCCCCAGCATTTT. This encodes CASSLPATGLNQPQHF.

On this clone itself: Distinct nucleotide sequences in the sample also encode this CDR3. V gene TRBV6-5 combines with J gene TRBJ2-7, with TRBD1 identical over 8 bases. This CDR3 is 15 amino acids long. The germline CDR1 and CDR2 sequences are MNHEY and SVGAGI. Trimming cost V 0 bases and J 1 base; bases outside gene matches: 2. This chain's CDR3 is CASSYSTGASYEQYF. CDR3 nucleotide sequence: TGTGCCAGCAGTTACTCGACAGGGGCTTCCTACGAGCAGTACTTC.

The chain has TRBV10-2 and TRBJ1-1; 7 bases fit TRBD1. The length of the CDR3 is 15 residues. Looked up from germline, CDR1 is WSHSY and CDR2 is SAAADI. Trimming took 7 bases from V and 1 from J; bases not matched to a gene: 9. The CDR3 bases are TGCGCCAGCAAAACTAGGGACAGAGAGAACACTGAAGCTTTCTTT. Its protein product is CASKTRDRENTEAFF.

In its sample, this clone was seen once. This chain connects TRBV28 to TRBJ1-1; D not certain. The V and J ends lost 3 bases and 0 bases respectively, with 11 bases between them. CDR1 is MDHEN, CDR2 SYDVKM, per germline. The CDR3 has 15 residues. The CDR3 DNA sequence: TGTGCCAGCAGTTTGGAACTTCTCATGAACACTGAAGCTTTCTTT. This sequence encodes CASSLELLMNTEAFF.

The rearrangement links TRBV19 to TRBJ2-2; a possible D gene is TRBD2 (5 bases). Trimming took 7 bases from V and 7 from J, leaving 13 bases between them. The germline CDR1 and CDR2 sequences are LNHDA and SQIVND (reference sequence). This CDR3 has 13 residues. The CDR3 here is CASTPGSVGELFF. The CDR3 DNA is TGTGCCAGTACCCCGGGGTCCGTCGGGGAGCTGTTTTTT. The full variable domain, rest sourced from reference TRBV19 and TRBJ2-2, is DGGITQSPKYLFRKEGQNVTLSCEQNLNHDAMYWYRQDPGQGLRLIYYSQIVNDFQKGDIAEGYSVSREKKESFPLTVTSAQKNPTAFYLCASTPGSVGELFFGEGSRLTVL.

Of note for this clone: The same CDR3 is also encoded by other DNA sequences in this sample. The CDR3 region has the DNA TGTGCCAGCACAGCGGGAGGTTACGAGCAGTACTTC. It specifies CASTAGGYEQYF. This chain joins TRBV5-5 and TRBJ2-7; 9 bases align to TRBD2. J lost 4 bases, V lost 6 bases, and 2 bases had no gene match. CDR1 is SGHKS, CDR2 YYEKEE, per germline (reference sequence). The CDR3 runs 12 residues.